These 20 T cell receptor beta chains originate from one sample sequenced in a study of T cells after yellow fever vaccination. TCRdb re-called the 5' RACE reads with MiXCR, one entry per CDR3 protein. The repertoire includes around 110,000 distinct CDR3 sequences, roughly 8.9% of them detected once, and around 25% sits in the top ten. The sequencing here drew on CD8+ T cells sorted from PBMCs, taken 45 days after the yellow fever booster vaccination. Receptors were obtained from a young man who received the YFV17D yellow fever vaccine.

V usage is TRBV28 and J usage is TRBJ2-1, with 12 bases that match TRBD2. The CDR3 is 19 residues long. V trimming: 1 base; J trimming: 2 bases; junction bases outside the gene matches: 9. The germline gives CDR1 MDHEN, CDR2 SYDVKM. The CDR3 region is CASSLSAQLAGGPYNEQFF. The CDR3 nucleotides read TGTGCCAGCAGTTTATCGGCCCAACTAGCGGGAGGCCCCTACAATGAGCAGTTCTTC.

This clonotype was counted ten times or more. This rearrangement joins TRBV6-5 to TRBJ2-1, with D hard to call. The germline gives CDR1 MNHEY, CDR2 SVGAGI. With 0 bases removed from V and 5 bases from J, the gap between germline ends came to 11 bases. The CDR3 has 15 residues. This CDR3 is CASSYSAKPHNEQFF. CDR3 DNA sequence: TGTGCCAGCAGTTACTCGGCGAAGCCTCACAATGAGCAGTTCTTC.

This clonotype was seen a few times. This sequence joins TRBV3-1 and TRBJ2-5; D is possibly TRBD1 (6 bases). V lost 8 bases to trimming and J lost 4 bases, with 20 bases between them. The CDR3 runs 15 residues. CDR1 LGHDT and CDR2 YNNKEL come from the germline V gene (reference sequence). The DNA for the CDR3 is TGTGCCAGCTGTCAGAGTCAGGGGCTAGGAGAGACCCAGTACTTC. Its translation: CASCQSQGLGETQYF.

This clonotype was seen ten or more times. The CDR3 bases are TGTGCCAGCAGTCGATCGTGGCGGGCCCAGTACTTC. It translates to CASSRSWRAQYF. The chain links TRBV6-5 to TRBJ2-5; the D gene is possibly TRBD2 (5 bases). Trimming stripped 5 bases from V and 9 bases from J, with 13 bases between. The length of the CDR3 is 12 residues. The germline CDR1 and CDR2 sequences are MNHEY and SVGAGI.

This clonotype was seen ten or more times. The CDR3 reads CSATFGRGAGYEQYF. DNA of the CDR3: TGCAGTGCTACCTTCGGGCGGGGGGCTGGCTACGAGCAGTACTTC. V gene TRBV20-1 combines with J gene TRBJ2-7; TRBD2 aligns across 8 bases. In germline, CDR1 is DFQATT, CDR2 SNEGSKA (reference sequence). The CDR3 is 15 amino acids. The trim removed 4 bases at V and 3 bases at J, leaving 11 bases unmatched.

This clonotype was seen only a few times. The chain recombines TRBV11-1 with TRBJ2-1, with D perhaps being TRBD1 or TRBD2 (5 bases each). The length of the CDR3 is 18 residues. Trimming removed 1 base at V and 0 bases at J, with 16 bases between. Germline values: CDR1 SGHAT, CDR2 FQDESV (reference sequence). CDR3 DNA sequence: TGTGCCAGCAGCTTAGTCGGGGACCCAGCGAGCTCCTACAATGAGCAGTTCTTC. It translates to CASSLVGDPASSYNEQFF.

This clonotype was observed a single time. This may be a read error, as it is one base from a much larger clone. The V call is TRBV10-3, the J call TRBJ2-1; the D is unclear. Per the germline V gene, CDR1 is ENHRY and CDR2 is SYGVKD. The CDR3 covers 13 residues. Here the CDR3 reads CAIGKDADNGQFF. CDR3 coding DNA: TGTGCCATCGGAAAGGACGCTGACAATGGGCAGTTCTTC.

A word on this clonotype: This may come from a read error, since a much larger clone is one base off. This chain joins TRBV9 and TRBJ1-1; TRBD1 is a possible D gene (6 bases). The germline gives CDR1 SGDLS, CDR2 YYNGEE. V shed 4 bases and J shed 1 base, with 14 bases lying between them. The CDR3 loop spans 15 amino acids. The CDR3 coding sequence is TGTGCCAGCAGCCTCAGCGGGACAAGGAACACTGAAGCTTTCTTT. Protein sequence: CASSLSGTRNTEAFF.

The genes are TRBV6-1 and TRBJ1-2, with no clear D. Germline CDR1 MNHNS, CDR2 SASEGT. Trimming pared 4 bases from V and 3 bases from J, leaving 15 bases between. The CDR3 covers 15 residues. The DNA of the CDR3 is TGTGCCAGCAGTGTCGGAGCACCACTGGACTATGGCTACACCTTC. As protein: CASSVGAPLDYGYTF.

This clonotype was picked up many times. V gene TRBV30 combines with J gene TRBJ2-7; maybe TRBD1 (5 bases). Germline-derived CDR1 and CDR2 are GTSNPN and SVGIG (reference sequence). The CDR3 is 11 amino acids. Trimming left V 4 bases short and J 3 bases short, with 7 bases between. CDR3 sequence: CAWTTGYEQYF. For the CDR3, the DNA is TGTGCCTGGACAACAGGCTACGAGCAGTACTTC.

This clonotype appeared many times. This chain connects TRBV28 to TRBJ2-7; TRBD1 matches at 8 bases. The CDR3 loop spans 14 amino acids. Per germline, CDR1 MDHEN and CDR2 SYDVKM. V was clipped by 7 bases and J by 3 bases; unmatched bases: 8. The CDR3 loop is CASTPAGTGYEQYF. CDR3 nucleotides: TGTGCCAGCACCCCCGCCGGGACAGGCTACGAGCAGTACTTC.

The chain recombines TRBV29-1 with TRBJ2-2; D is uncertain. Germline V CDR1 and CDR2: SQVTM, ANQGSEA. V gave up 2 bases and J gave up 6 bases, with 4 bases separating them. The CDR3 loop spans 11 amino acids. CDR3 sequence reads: CSVETAGELFF. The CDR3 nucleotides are TGCAGCGTTGAAACGGCCGGGGAGCTGTTTTTT.

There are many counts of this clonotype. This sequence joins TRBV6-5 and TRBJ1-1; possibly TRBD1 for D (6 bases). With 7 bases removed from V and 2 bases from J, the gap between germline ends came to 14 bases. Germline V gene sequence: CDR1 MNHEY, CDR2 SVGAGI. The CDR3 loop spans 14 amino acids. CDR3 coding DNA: TGTGCCAGCACCGATACAGGGCCAAACACTGAAGCTTTCTTT. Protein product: CASTDTGPNTEAFF.

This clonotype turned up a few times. The CDR3 loop is CASSTGQGAKQYF. The CDR3 DNA follows: TGTGCCAGCAGTACTGGACAGGGGGCCAAGCAGTACTTC. This chain uses TRBV28 with TRBJ2-7; 11 nucleotides agree with TRBD1. The CDR3 is 13 amino acids. The V segment lost 5 bases and the J segment 8 bases; nucleotides outside the gene matches: 5. Germline lookup yields CDR1 MDHEN and CDR2 SYDVKM.

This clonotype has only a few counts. Here the CDR3 reads CASSLGTSGEDEQFF. CDR3 DNA sequence: TGTGCCAGCAGCTTAGGGACTAGCGGGGAAGATGAGCAGTTCTTC. The J gene is TRBJ2-1, the V gene TRBV7-9; 12 nucleotides line up with TRBD2. The CDR3 is 15 residues long. Looked up from germline, CDR1 is SEHNR and CDR2 is FQNEAQ (reference sequence). V was clipped by 1 base and J by 8 bases; unmatched bases: 3.

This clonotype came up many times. The CDR3 protein is CAISEILAGETQYF. CDR3 nucleotide sequence: TGTGCCATCAGTGAGATACTAGCGGGAGAGACCCAGTACTTC. The chain combines TRBV10-3 with TRBJ2-5; 9 positions match TRBD2. J was trimmed by 4 bases and V by 2 bases; bases with no gene match: 2. CDR3 size: 14 residues. Germline V lookup: CDR1 ENHRY, CDR2 SYGVKD.

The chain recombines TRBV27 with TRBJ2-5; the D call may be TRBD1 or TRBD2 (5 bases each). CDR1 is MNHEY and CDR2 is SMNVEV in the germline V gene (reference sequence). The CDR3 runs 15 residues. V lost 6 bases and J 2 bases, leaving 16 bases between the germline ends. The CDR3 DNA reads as TGTGCCAGCAGCGAGGACCCCGGGGCTCAAGAGACCCAGTACTTC. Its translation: CASSEDPGAQETQYF.

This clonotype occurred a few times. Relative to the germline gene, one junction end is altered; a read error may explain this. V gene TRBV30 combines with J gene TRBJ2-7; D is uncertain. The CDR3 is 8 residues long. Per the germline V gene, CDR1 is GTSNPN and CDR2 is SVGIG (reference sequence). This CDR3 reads CAWSAYLF. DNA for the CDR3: TGTGCCTGGAGTGCGTATCTCTTC.

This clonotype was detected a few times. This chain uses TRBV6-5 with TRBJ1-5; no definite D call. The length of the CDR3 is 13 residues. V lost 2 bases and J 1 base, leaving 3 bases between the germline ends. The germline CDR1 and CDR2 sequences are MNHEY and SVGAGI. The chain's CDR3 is CASSYGSNQPQHF. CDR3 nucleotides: TGTGCCAGCAGTTACGGAAGCAATCAGCCCCAGCATTTT.

The CDR3 DNA follows: TGCAGTGCTAGAGAAGGGGACAGCCTGGGCATACAAGAGACCCAGTACTTC. Protein product: CSAREGDSLGIQETQYF. The V gene is TRBV20-1, the J gene TRBJ2-5; 7 nucleotides agree with TRBD1. The germline gives CDR1 DFQATT, CDR2 SNEGSKA (reference sequence). V dropped 0 bases and J dropped 2; count of bases not matched to a gene: 12. This CDR3 region has 17 residues.